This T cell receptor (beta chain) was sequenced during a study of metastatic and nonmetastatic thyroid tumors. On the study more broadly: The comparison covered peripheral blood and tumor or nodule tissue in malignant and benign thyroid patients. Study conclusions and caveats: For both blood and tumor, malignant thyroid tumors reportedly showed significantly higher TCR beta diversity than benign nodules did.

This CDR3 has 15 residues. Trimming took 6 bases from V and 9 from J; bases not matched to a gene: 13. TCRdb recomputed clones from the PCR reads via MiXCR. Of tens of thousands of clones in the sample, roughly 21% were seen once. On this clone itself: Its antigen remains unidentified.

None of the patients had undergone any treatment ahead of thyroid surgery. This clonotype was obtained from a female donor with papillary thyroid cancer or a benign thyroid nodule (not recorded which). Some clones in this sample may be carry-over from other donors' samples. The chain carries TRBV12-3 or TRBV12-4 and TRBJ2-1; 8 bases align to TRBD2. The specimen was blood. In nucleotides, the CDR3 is TGTGCCAGCAGCCAAACTATCGGGAGGGCCTGTGAGCAGTTCTTC. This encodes CASSQTIGRACEQFF.